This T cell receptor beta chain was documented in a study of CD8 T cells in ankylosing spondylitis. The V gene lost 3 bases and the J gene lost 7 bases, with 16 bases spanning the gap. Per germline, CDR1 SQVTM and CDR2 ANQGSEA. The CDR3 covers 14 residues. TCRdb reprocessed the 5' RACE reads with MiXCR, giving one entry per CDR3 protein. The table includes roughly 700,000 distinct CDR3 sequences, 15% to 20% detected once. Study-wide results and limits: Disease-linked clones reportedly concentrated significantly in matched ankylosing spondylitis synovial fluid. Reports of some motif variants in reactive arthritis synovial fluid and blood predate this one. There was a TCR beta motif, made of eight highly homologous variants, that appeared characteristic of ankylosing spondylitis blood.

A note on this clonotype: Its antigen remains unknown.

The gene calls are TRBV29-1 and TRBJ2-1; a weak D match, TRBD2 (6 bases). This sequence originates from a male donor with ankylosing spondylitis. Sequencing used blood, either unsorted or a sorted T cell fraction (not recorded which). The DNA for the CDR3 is TGCAGCGTTGAGGGCCCCCGGGACTTTAATGAGCAGTTCTTC. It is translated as CSVEGPRDFNEQFF.